Each of the 13 T cell receptor beta chains below was sequenced from the same sample in a study of cytomegalovirus exposure and HLA in healthy donors. Vbeta (60) and Jbeta (13) primers were used in the PCR. This table comes from immunoSEQ multiplex PCR, and its TCRdb copy is limited to in-frame clones, with some not included. The data show under 200,000 clones, with more than 70% seen just once and about 0.25% held by the top ten. The specimen sequenced was PBMCs. Source of these receptors: a boy aged 10-17 years in good health and CMV-seronegative.

The genes are TRBV5-8 and TRBJ2-3; no definite D call. Per the germline V gene, CDR1 is SGHTS and CDR2 is YDEGEE. Between the trimmed V and J ends, which lost 0 bases and 1 base, there was a span of 9 bases. The CDR3 length is 15 residues. The CDR3 here is CASSLALSGTDTQYF. The CDR3 nucleotides are TGTGCCAGCAGCTTGGCCTTATCAGGCACAGATACGCAGTATTTT.

The CDR3: CASRGTGIYEQYF. CDR3 bases: TGTGCCAGCAGGGGGACAGGGATTTACGAGCAGTACTTC. The J gene is TRBJ2-7, the V gene TRBV6-5; 9 bases line up with TRBD1. The CDR3 runs 13 residues. Germline V gene lookup returns CDR1 MNHEY and CDR2 SVGAGI. Trimming removed 6 bases from V and 4 bases from J; junction bases left unmatched: 4.

V and J are TRBV9 and TRBJ2-3; TRBD1 matches 8 bases. The V gene's germline CDR1 is SGDLS and CDR2 YYNGEE. This CDR3 contains 14 residues. The J segment lost 3 bases and the V segment lost 6 bases, leaving 6 bases of the junction unmatched. CDR3 nucleotides: TGTGCCAGCAACACAGGGGGGAGTACAGATACGCAGTATTTT. Its protein product is CASNTGGSTDTQYF.

The J gene is TRBJ1-2, the V gene TRBV30; 9 bases align to TRBD1. J gave up 3 bases and V 1 base, and 3 bases lay outside the gene matches. Germline CDR1 and CDR2: GTSNPN and SVGIG (reference sequence). CDR3 size: 14 residues. The CDR3 is CAWSGGTGYYGYTF. In DNA form, the CDR3 reads TGTGCCTGGAGTGGGGGGACAGGGTACTATGGCTACACCTTC.

The V call is TRBV5-1, the J call TRBJ2-1; 9 bases match TRBD2. V was pared by 2 bases and J by 1 base, with 10 bases of the junction left unmatched. The CDR3 runs to 18 residues. Germline CDR1 SGHRS, CDR2 YFSETQ. CDR3 in amino acids: CASSFFAGGQVSYNEQFF. CDR3 nucleotide sequence: TGCGCCAGCAGCTTCTTTGCGGGGGGGCAGGTATCCTACAATGAGCAGTTCTTC.

V is TRBV2 and J is TRBJ1-1, with 7 nucleotides matching TRBD1. Germline V lookup: CDR1 SNHLY, CDR2 FYNNEI. The length of the CDR3 is 13 residues. V trimming: 6 bases; J trimming: 3 bases; junction bases outside the gene matches: 4. CDR3 loop: CASSLDRDTEAFF. The CDR3 nucleotides are TGTGCCAGCAGCCTTGACAGGGACACTGAAGCTTTCTTT.

The chain is built from TRBV11-2 and TRBJ2-7; 7 positions agree with TRBD1. J lost 0 bases, V lost 5 bases, and 10 bases had no gene match. The germline CDR1 and CDR2 sequences are SGHAT and FQNNGV. CDR3 length: 16 residues. This chain's CDR3 is CASSLQGTDSSYEQYF. The CDR3 nucleotides read TGTGCCAGCAGCCTCCAAGGGACAGACAGCTCCTACGAGCAGTACTTC. Based on the CDR3 plus reference TRBV11-2 and TRBJ2-7, the full variable domain is EAGVAQSPRYKIIEKRQSVAFWCNPISGHATLYWYQQILGQGPKLLIQFQNNGVVDDSQLPKDRFSAERLKGVDSTLKIQPAKLEDSAVYLCASSLQGTDSSYEQYFGPGTRLTVT.

This chain connects TRBV5-5 to TRBJ1-1; D is ambiguous. V lost 4 bases, J lost 7 bases, and 8 bases lay in between. Germline CDR1 and CDR2: SGHKS and YYEKEE (reference sequence). The CDR3 is 11 amino acids. The CDR3 here is CASSRLGEAFF. The CDR3 DNA reads as TGTGCCAGCAGCCGCCTCGGTGAAGCTTTCTTT.

The chain joins TRBV29-1 to TRBJ1-3; D unresolved. Per the germline V gene, CDR1 is SQVTM and CDR2 is ANQGSEA. There are 13 residues in the CDR3. Deletions cut 3 bases from V and 0 bases from J, with 6 bases between. The CDR3 DNA reads as TGCAGCGTTGATCCCGTCTCTGGAAACACCATATATTTT. This translates into CSVDPVSGNTIYF.

This sequence joins TRBV27 and TRBJ2-7; 10 nucleotides match TRBD1. Per germline, CDR1 MNHEY and CDR2 SMNVEV (reference sequence). Trimming cost V 7 bases and J 5 bases; bases outside gene matches: 8. The CDR3 is 14 amino acids. CDR3 residues: CASKSGQGGHEQYF. As DNA, the CDR3 is TGTGCCAGCAAAAGTGGACAGGGGGGACACGAGCAGTACTTC.

The rearrangement joins TRBV7-8 to TRBJ1-3; the D is unclear. Germline-derived CDR1 and CDR2 are SGHVS and FQNEAQ. The V and J ends lost 5 bases and 5 bases respectively, with 10 bases between them. CDR3 size: 13 residues. DNA for the CDR3: TGTGCCAGCAGCCCAATCCCTAGAAACACCATATATTTT. This encodes CASSPIPRNTIYF.

V gene TRBV28 combines with J gene TRBJ1-2; weak D call: TRBD1 (5 bases). Trimming left V 1 base short and J 3 bases short, with 18 bases between. Germline values: CDR1 MDHEN, CDR2 SYDVKM. CDR3 length: 17 residues. CDR3 bases: TGTGCCAGCAGTTTATCGGGACTCCCTCTCTCGTACTATGGCTACACCTTC. It encodes CASSLSGLPLSYYGYTF.

The V gene is TRBV5-6, the J gene TRBJ2-1, with D possibly being TRBD1 (5 bases). Germline loops: CDR1 SGHDT, CDR2 YYEEEE. This CDR3 contains 15 residues. Trimming left V 4 bases short and J 1 base short, with 12 bases between. The CDR3 region is CASSATGRSYNEQFF. DNA for the CDR3: TGTGCCAGCAGCGCTACAGGTCGGTCCTACAATGAGCAGTTCTTC.